This section outlines one TCR beta chain sequence together with its context. The antigen remains unidentified. Germline-derived CDR1 and CDR2 are SGDLS and YYNGEE. CDR3 size: 16 residues. The ends were cut back, 0 bases at V and 3 bases at J, with 13 bases in the middle. By quantitative 5'-RACE with molecular barcodes, the TCR beta libraries were made. TCRdb itself ran the 5' RACE reads through MiXCR, one entry per CDR3 protein. The data hold a few hundred thousand distinct CDR3 sequences, with approximately 22% observed a single time. The source of the sample is a study of CD8 T cells in ankylosing spondylitis. Study conclusions and caveats: A subset of motif variants has previously been described in the synovial fluid and blood of reactive arthritis.

Sequenced sample: blood, either unsorted or a sorted T cell fraction (not recorded which). The chain links TRBV9 to TRBJ2-1; tentatively, D is TRBD2 (6 bases). This clonotype originated in a male donor with ankylosing spondylitis or in good health (not recorded which). CDR3: CASSVGGSGHYNEQFF. CDR3 nucleotide sequence: TGTGCCAGCAGCGTAGGCGGTAGCGGACACTACAATGAGCAGTTCTTC.